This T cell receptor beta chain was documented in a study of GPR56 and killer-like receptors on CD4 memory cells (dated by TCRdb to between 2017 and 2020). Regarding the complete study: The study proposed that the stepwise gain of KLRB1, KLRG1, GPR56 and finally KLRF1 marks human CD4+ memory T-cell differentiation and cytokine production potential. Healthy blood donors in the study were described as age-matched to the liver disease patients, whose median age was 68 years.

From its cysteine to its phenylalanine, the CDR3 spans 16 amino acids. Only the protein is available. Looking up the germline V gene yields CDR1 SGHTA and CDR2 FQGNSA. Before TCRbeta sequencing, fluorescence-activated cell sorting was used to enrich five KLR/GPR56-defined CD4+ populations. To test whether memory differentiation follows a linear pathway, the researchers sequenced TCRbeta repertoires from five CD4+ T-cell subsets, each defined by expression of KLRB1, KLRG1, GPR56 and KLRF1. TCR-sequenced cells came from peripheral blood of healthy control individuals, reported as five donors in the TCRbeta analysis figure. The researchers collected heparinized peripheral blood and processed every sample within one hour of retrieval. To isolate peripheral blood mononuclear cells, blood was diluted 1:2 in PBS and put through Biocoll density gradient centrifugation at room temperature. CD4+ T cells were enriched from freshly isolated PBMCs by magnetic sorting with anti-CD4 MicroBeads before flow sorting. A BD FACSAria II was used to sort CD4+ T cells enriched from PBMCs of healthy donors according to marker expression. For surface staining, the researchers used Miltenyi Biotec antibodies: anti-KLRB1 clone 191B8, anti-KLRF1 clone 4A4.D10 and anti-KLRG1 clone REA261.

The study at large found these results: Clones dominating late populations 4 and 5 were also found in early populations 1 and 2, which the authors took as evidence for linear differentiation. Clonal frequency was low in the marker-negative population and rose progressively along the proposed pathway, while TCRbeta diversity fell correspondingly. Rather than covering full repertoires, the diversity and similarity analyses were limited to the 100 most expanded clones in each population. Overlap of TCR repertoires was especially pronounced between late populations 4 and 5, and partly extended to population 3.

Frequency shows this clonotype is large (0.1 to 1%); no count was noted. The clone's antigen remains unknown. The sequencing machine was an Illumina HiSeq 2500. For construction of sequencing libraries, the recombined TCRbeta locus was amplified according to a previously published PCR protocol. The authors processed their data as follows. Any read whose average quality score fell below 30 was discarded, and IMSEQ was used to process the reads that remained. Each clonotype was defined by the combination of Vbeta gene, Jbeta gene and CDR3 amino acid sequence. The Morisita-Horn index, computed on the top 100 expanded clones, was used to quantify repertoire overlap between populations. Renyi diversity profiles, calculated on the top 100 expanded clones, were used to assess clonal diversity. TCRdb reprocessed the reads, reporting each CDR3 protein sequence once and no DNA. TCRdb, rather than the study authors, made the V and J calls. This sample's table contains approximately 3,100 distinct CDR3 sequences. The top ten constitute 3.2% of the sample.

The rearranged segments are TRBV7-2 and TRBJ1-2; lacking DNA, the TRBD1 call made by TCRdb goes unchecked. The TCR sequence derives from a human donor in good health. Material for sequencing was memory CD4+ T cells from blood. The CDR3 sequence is CASSLTFGAFPDGYTF.